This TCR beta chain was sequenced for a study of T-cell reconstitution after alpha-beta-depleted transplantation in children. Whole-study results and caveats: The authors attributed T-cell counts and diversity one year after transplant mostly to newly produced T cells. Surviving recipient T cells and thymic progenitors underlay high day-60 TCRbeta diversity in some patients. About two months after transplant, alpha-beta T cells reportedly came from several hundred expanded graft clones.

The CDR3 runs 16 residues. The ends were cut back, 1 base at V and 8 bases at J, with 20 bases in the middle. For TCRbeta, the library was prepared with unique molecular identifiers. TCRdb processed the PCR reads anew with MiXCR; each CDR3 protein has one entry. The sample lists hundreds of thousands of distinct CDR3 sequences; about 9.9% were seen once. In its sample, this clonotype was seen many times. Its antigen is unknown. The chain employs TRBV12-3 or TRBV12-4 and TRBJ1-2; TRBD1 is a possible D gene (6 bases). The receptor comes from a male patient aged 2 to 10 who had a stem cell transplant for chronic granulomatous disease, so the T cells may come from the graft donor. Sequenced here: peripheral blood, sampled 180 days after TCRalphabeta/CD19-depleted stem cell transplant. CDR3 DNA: TGTGCCAGCAGTTTAGAGGGCCGTTGGGGGCTGAGAGGCTACACCTTC. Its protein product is CASSLEGRWGLRGYTF.